The clone carrying this TCR beta chain was counted at least ten times. The antigen remains undetermined. The sample comes from a study of breast tumors, draining lymph nodes, adjacent tissues. The study's findings and limits: Most tumor T cells seemingly derive from lymph node, then expand in tumor.

TCRdb re-analysed the multiplex PCR reads in MiXCR, keeping a single row per CDR3 protein. Here the sample spans about 270,000 distinct CDR3 sequences, 30% being singletons. The germline V gene has CDR1 SGHRS and CDR2 YFSETQ. With 4 bases removed from V and 8 bases from J, the gap between germline ends came to 18 bases. This CDR3 is 14 amino acids long. Breast cancer patients provided tissue from their axillary draining lymph nodes. The chain employs TRBV5-1 and TRBJ1-2; a possible D gene is TRBD1 (6 bases). The sequenced sample was axillary lymph node tissue. This TCR was sampled from a female donor with breast cancer. Some clones in this sample may be carry-over from other donors' samples. This chain's CDR3 is CASSALTGSSGYTF. The CDR3 nucleotides read TGCGCCAGCAGCGCCCTGACAGGCTCCTCCGGCTACACCTTC.